This TCR beta chain was identified in a study of T cells in Graves' hyperthyroidism and ophthalmopathy. Study information: It was at initial diagnosis, before any treatment, that peripheral blood was collected.

Germline CDR1 and CDR2: PRHDT and FYEKMQ (reference sequence). V was clipped by 2 bases and J by 5 bases, with 7 bases between them. This CDR3 is 12 amino acids long. Study-wide results and caveats: Among thyroid clonotypes expanded above 0.001, most also appeared in blood.

Amplification of TCR beta CDR3 regions was performed using RNA transcripts as template. Primed by the HTBI set, a first-round RT-PCR was run on the TCR CDR3. Each CDR3 protein is one row after TCRdb ran MiXCR on the multiplex PCR reads. The top ten hold 16% of the sample, which has approximately 720,000 distinct CDR3 sequences, under 20% seen once. The study collected blood at first hyperthyroidism diagnosis, before any ophthalmopathy symptoms arose. This clonotype was picked up many times. What it binds is not known. The material sequenced was blood. This TCR was recovered from a woman aged 45-59 years with Graves' hyperthyroidism that later progressed to Graves' ophthalmopathy. The J gene is TRBJ2-7, the V gene TRBV13; D call uncertain. CDR3 in DNA: TGTGCCAGCAGCTTATCGCTCGACGAGCAGTACTTC. It is translated as CASSLSLDEQYF.